This T cell receptor (beta chain) was recovered during a study of T cells in Graves' hyperthyroidism and ophthalmopathy. On the study more broadly: Once the initial diagnosis was made, peripheral blood was obtained before any treatment.

Amplified TCR beta CDR3 regions derived from RNA transcripts. First-round RT-PCR of the TCR CDR3 relied on the HTBI primer set. MiXCR was run by TCRdb on the multiplex PCR reads, yielding one entry per CDR3 protein. Of about 580,000 distinct CDR3 sequences in the sample, about 15% were seen once. CDR3 size: 14 residues. The V gene lost 6 bases and the J gene lost 3 bases, with 12 bases spanning the gap. CDR1 is MNHNS and CDR2 is SASEGT in the germline V gene. This clonotype was sampled from a woman in her twenties or thirties with Graves' hyperthyroidism that later progressed to Graves' ophthalmopathy. The material sequenced was blood. The chain links TRBV6-1 to TRBJ1-5; TRBD1 might be the D (6 bases). CDR3 amino acids: CASSTGTFNQPQHF. DNA of the CDR3: TGTGCCAGCAGCACAGGGACCTTCAATCAGCCCCAGCATTTT.